The source of this T cell receptor (beta chain) is a study of blood T cells in healthy people across ages. Study information: Template-switching capture recovered about one barcoded beta molecule per two T cells. Regarding the study as a whole: The study found more naive CD4+ cells and higher diversity in long-lived than aged donors. PBMCs that were unsorted prevented a conclusive naive versus antigen-experienced comparison.

Germline trimming cut 1 base from V and 2 bases from J; bases unmatched to any gene: 5. Germline CDR1 is LNHNV and CDR2 is YYDKDF (reference sequence). CDR3 size: 15 residues. For the second PCR, which ran for roughly 7 to 11 cycles, a sample-barcoded 5' primer and a J-beta primer mix were used. Each sample provided no less than 2.5 million CDR3-containing paired-end reads. TCRdb processed the 5' RACE reads anew with MiXCR; each CDR3 protein has one entry. The sample lists around 1.5 million distinct CDR3 sequences; 59% were seen once. In the case of this clonotype: Antigen unknown.

This chain joins TRBV15 and TRBJ2-7, with 7 bases lining up with TRBD1. The origin of this receptor is a young man in good health. The specimen was blood. In nucleotides, the CDR3 is TGTGCCACCAGCAGAGGGGGGACAGAAGCCTACGAGCAGTACTTC. Amino acid sequence: CATSRGGTEAYEQYF. The full variable domain, its missing parts supplied by reference TRBV15 and TRBJ2-7, is DAMVIQNPRYQVTQFGKPVTLSCSQTLNHNVMYWYQQKSSQAPKLLFHYYDKDFNNEADTPDNFQSRRPNTSFCFLDIRSPGLGDTAMYLCATSRGGTEAYEQYFGPGTRLTVT.